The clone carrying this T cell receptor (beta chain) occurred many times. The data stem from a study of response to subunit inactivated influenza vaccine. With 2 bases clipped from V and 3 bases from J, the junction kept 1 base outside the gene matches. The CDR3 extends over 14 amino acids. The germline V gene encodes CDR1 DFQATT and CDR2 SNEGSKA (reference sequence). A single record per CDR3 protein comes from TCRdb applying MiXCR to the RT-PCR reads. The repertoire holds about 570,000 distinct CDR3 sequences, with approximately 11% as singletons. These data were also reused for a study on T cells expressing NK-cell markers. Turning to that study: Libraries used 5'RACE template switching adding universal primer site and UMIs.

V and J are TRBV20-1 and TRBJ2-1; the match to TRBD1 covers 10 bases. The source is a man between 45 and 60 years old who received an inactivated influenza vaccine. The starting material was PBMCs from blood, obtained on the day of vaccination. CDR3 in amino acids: CSARRTGGYNEQFF. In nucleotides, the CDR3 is TGCAGTGCTAGAAGGACAGGGGGCTACAATGAGCAGTTCTTC.